One and the same sample provided the 2 T cell receptor beta chains below, sequenced in a study of T cells in Graves' hyperthyroidism and ophthalmopathy (dated by TCRdb to between 2019 and 2020). The method behind the library was multiplex PCR. Sequencing relied on an Illumina HiSeq 2000. Amplification of TCR beta CDR3 regions was carried out from RNA transcripts. For the first round of RT-PCR on the TCR CDR3, the HTBI primer set was used together with the Qiagen OneStep RT-PCR kit. TCRdb ran its own pipeline on the public reads, namely fastp trimming at Q25 and MiXCR clone calling, and kept in-frame beta chains. Rows with a matching CDR3 protein are joined into one entry that keeps the most common DNA and genes. The sample table holds hundreds of thousands of distinct CDR3 sequences, of which less than 45% were seen once. 7% to 7.5% of the sample goes to the ten largest clones. Source material: peripheral blood or thyroid tissue (not recorded which). The receptors originated from an adult man with Graves' disease, either hyperthyroidism or ophthalmopathy (not recorded which).

This chain connects TRBV14 to TRBJ2-5, with 8 positions matching TRBD1. CDR1 SGHDN and CDR2 FVKESK come from the germline V gene. The V gene end was trimmed by 4 bases and the J gene end by 1 base; junction bases not matched to a gene: 5. CDR3 length equals 15 residues. DNA of the CDR3: TGTGCCAGCAGCCCTGTCACAGGGGGCCAAGAGACCCAGTACTTC. Its protein is CASSPVTGGQETQYF.

The chain uses TRBV25-1 and TRBJ1-2; D unresolved. V lost 9 bases and J lost 0, with 5 bases in between. From germline, CDR1 is MGHDK and CDR2 SYGVNS. There are 11 residues in the CDR3. CDR3 DNA sequence: TGTGCCAGAACCGCTAACTATGGCTACACCTTC. Protein sequence: CARTANYGYTF.